The entry below describes one T cell receptor beta chain. Trimming shortened V by 4 bases and J by 5 bases, and 10 bases separated the two germline ends. CDR1 is SNHLY and CDR2 is FYNNEI in the germline V gene. This CDR3 has 13 residues. This entry is derived from a study of blood T cell repertoires in COVID-19. Overall study: Researchers got acute and convalescent COVID-19 samples from the United States, Italy and Spain. Nucleic acid was either cDNA or gDNA, and it came from T cells, B-cell-depleted T cells, or PBMCs.

Authors' analysis steps: How many nucleated cells were present was estimated from reference gene primer amplification. Libraries were prepared by immunoSEQ multiplex PCR; TCRdb keeps only in-frame clonotypes and omits some of them. V, J and clone size derive from that table, while D and trimming were established from the DNA sequence. This table holds 80,000 or so clones, approximately 86% found once. The chain joins TRBV2 to TRBJ2-3; weak D call: TRBD2 (5 bases). Material: peripheral blood. The sequence was obtained from a woman in her fifties or sixties with acute or convalescent COVID-19. This chain's CDR3 is CASSAAEEDTQYF. CDR3 bases: TGTGCCAGCAGTGCAGCGGAGGAAGATACGCAGTATTTT.